This TCR beta chain is from a study of beta chain features in type 1 diabetes. Findings and caveats of the study: Type 1 diabetes patients had moderately but significantly shorter TCRB CDR3s in all four CD4+ subsets. Since sequencing was performed on cDNA, cells with high TCR expression could be over-represented. Healthy donors had naive, central memory and Treg TCRB repertoires that appeared less similar than those seen among patients.

Concerning this clone: Its antigen is as yet unknown.

Investigators reverse transcribed all isolated RNA, so they sequenced expressed TCRB transcripts. The protocol was immunoSEQ multiplex PCR, while the TCRdb copy is restricted to in-frame clones and leaves out a portion. The data show 250,000 to 300,000 clones, roughly 8% seen once. The germline CDR1 and CDR2 sequences are MDHEN and SYDVKM. V shed 2 bases and J 1 base; nucleotides not matched to a gene: 4. This CDR3 spans 15 amino acids. Sequenced sample: central memory CD4+ T cells from blood. This sequence was found in a young woman in good health. V usage is TRBV28 and J usage is TRBJ2-7; TRBD2 aligns across 8 bases. The DNA of the CDR3 is TGTGCCAGCAGTTTAAGCGGGAGTTCTTCCTACGAGCAGTACTTC. This codes for CASSLSGSSSYEQYF.